This T cell receptor beta chain was profiled in a study of blood T cell repertoires in COVID-19. Overall study: Some COVID-19 samples were acute and others convalescent; all came from the United States, Italy and Spain. Sample material is recorded as cDNA or gDNA derived from T cells, B-cell-depleted T cells, or PBMCs.

Germline loops: CDR1 MDHEN, CDR2 SYDVKM. Trimming shortened V by 5 bases and J by 4 bases, and 9 bases separated the two germline ends. This CDR3 contains 12 residues. Study processing details: Quantification of nucleated cells was approximated via reference gene primer amplification. Some clones are missing from TCRdb's copy, which holds only in-frame ones; the method was immunoSEQ multiplex PCR. Clone size and the V and J calls come from that table; the DNA yielded D and trimming. The table lists roughly 42,000 clones, about 85% of them singletons. This sequence originates from a human donor in a cohort sampled during active COVID-19. The source material was peripheral blood. The J gene is TRBJ2-7, the V gene TRBV28, with D possibly being TRBD1 (6 bases). The CDR3 sequence is CASSPGQYEQYF. The CDR3 DNA follows: TGTGCCAGCAGTCCCGGACAGTACGAGCAGTACTTC.